Following are 26 T cell receptor beta chains from one sample sequenced in a study of cytomegalovirus exposure and HLA in healthy donors. The PCR employed 60 Vbeta primers together with 13 Jbeta primers. TCRdb's copy holds only in-frame clones and misses some; the assay was immunoSEQ multiplex PCR. Found here are 75,000 to 90,000 clones, 78% of them singletons; the top ten hold around 5.8%. Sequenced sample: PBMCs. Receptors were obtained from a male donor in good health and CMV-seropositive.

This clone is a singleton in its sample. The chain links TRBV7-2 to TRBJ2-7, with TRBD1 as a possible D gene (6 bases). Between the trimmed V and J ends, which lost 1 base and 3 bases, there was a span of 13 bases. This CDR3 is 15 amino acids long. Germline V CDR1 and CDR2: SGHTA, FQGNSA. This chain's CDR3 is CASSLVATGYYEQYF. CDR3 bases: TGTGCCAGCAGCTTAGTGGCTACAGGGTACTACGAGCAGTACTTC.

V usage is TRBV19 and J usage is TRBJ1-5; the match to TRBD1 covers 10 bases. The ends lost 4 bases at V and 6 bases at J; junction bases unmatched: 6. The CDR3 runs to 15 residues. Germline lookup yields CDR1 LNHDA and CDR2 SQIVND (reference sequence). CDR3 nucleotide sequence: TGTGCCAGTAGTAGAACCGGGACAGGGGTTCAGCCCCAGCATTTT. It translates to CASSRTGTGVQPQHF.

The chain carries TRBV6-4 and TRBJ1-6, with 8 positions matching TRBD1. Unmatched junction bases numbered 10, after V lost 4 bases and J lost 11 bases. The V gene's germline CDR1 is MRHNA and CDR2 SNTAGT. This CDR3 has 15 residues. CDR3 region: CASSADREDATPLHF. In DNA, the CDR3 is TGTGCCAGCAGTGCGGACAGGGAGGATGCTACACCCCTCCACTTT.

The chain recombines TRBV10-1 with TRBJ1-2; no clear D. V was pared by 7 bases and J by 1 base, with 13 bases between. CDR1 is WNHNN, CDR2 SYGVQD, per germline (reference sequence). The CDR3 sequence is 14 residues long. DNA for the CDR3: TGCGCCAGCAATTTTGGCGCGGATAACTATGGCTACACCTTC. Translated: CASNFGADNYGYTF.

The gene calls are TRBV10-3 and TRBJ2-2; D is perhaps TRBD2 (6 bases). This CDR3 is 16 amino acids long. V lost 2 bases to trimming and J lost 1 base, with 11 bases between them. Per the germline V gene, CDR1 is ENHRY and CDR2 is SYGVKD. Here the CDR3 DNA reads TGTGCCATCAGTGAGAGGGTAGCGGTGAACACCGGGGAGCTGTTTTTT. Translation: CAISERVAVNTGELFF.

The gene calls are TRBV7-6 and TRBJ2-5; 9 bases agree with TRBD1. The J call may be faulty, since TRBJ2-7 better matches the DNA end. Germline V gene lookup returns CDR1 SGHVS and CDR2 FNYEAQ. The CDR3 spans 16 residues. The CDR3 sequence is CASSSGVTGGRYEQYF. The CDR3 DNA is TGTGCCAGCAGCTCCGGTGTGACAGGGGGGCGCTACGAGCAGTACTTC.

The V and J genes are TRBV7-8 and TRBJ1-5; 8 bases match TRBD1. In germline, CDR1 is SGHVS, CDR2 FQNEAQ. The J segment lost 3 bases and the V segment lost 5 bases, leaving 3 bases of the junction unmatched. This CDR3 comprises 14 residues. CDR3 loop: CASSPTGANQPQHF. DNA of the CDR3: TGTGCCAGCAGCCCGACAGGGGCCAATCAGCCCCAGCATTTT.

This clone was recorded only once. This chain joins TRBV29-1 and TRBJ2-4; D perhaps matches TRBD1 (6 bases). V gave up 7 bases and J gave up 8 bases, with 18 bases separating them. CDR1 SQVTM and CDR2 ANQGSEA come from the germline V gene. The CDR3 spans 13 residues. CDR3 sequence reads: CSACRGPGDIQYF. The DNA of the CDR3 is TGCAGCGCCTGCAGGGGCCCTGGGGACATTCAGTACTTC.

The rearrangement joins TRBV7-8 to TRBJ1-1; D unclear. Looked up from germline, CDR1 is SGHVS and CDR2 is FQNEAQ. This CDR3 is 14 amino acids long. The V and J ends lost 5 bases and 3 bases respectively, with 13 bases between them. The CDR3 is CASSPARVHTEAFF. As DNA, the CDR3 is TGTGCCAGCAGCCCTGCGAGGGTGCACACTGAAGCTTTCTTT.

The CDR3 coding sequence is TGTGCCAGCAGTTCGGGACAGGGTAATCAGCCCCAGCATTTT. Translating gives CASSSGQGNQPQHF. This chain uses TRBV28 with TRBJ1-5; 9 positions match TRBD1. The V gene's germline CDR1 is MDHEN and CDR2 SYDVKM. Trimming took 4 bases from V and 4 from J; bases not matched to a gene: 2. The CDR3 consists of 14 residues.

This chain connects TRBV12-5 to TRBJ2-6; 9 bases agree with TRBD1. The CDR3 covers 20 residues. The germline CDR1 and CDR2 sequences are LGHNT and FRNRAP. The V gene end was trimmed by 2 bases and the J gene end by 2 bases; junction bases not matched to a gene: 13. The CDR3 reads CASGLFHRGLGVTGANVLTF. The CDR3 DNA sequence: TGTGCTAGTGGTTTGTTTCACAGGGGGCTCGGGGTGACTGGGGCCAACGTCCTGACTTTC. Looking up the rest from reference TRBV12-5 and TRBJ2-6 gives the full variable domain: DARVTQTPRHKVTEMGQEVTMRCQPILGHNTVFWYRQTMMQGLELLAYFRNRAPLDDSGMPKDRFSAEMPDATLATLKIQPSEPRDSAVYFCASGLFHRGLGVTGANVLTFGAGSRLTVL.

In this sample, this clone turned up once. This CDR3 reads CASSSIREGYGYTF. Written as DNA, the CDR3 is TGTGCCAGCAGTTCAATACGGGAGGGCTATGGCTACACCTTC. The J gene is TRBJ1-2, the V gene TRBV28, with D uncertain. V was trimmed by 4 bases and J by 4 bases, leaving 13 bases between them. This CDR3 is 14 amino acids long. CDR1 MDHEN and CDR2 SYDVKM come from the germline V gene.

This clone was detected only a few times. The rearrangement joins TRBV10-3 to TRBJ1-1, with D possibly matching TRBD1 (5 bases). Germline lookup yields CDR1 ENHRY and CDR2 SYGVKD. This CDR3 is built from 13 residues. The germline V and J ends were trimmed by 6 bases and 1 base, with 9 bases remaining between them. As DNA, the CDR3 is TGTGCCATCAGCGGGGGGGAGAACACTGAAGCTTTCTTT. Amino acids: CAISGGENTEAFF.

The chain couples TRBV7-8 to TRBJ2-7, with a weak D call TRBD2 (6 bases). The germline CDR1 and CDR2 sequences are SGHVS and FQNEAQ. The CDR3 has 14 amino acids. Trimming shortened V by 5 bases and J by 7 bases, and 18 bases separated the two germline ends. CDR3 protein: CASSQGSAGYEQYF. The CDR3 DNA sequence: TGTGCCAGCAGCCAAGGTTCCGCGGGGTATGAGCAGTACTTC.

The rearrangement links TRBV4-2 to TRBJ1-3; D may be TRBD1 (6 bases). Per the germline V gene, CDR1 is LGHNA and CDR2 is YNFKEQ. With 1 base removed from V and 4 bases from J, the gap between germline ends came to 11 bases. CDR3 length equals 15 residues. The CDR3 region is CASSQGRGSGNTIYF. CDR3 coding DNA: TGTGCCAGCAGCCAAGGCAGGGGATCGGGAAACACCATATATTTT.

In this sample, this clone turned up once. The V gene is TRBV7-6, the J gene TRBJ2-3; tentative D call: TRBD2 (6 bases). Trimming left V 3 bases short and J 5 bases short, with 15 bases between. Germline V gene lookup returns CDR1 SGHVS and CDR2 FNYEAQ. This CDR3 is 15 amino acids long. The CDR3 nucleotides read TGTGCCAGCAGCTTTCGGACCGGGAGAAGAGATACGCAGTATTTT. This encodes CASSFRTGRRDTQYF.

The V gene is TRBV11-2, the J gene TRBJ2-3, with TRBD2 matching over 12 bases. This CDR3 has 17 residues. Unmatched junction bases numbered 9, after V lost 1 base and J lost 7 bases. CDR1 and CDR2 from the germline V gene are SGHAT and FQNNGV. The CDR3 sequence is CASSLASASGGGYTQYF. The DNA of the CDR3 is TGTGCCAGCAGCTTAGCATCCGCTAGCGGGGGGGGGTATACGCAGTATTTT.

The chain recombines TRBV18 with TRBJ2-5; 14 nucleotides align to TRBD2. Trimming removed 0 bases from V and 5 bases from J; junction bases left unmatched: 5. Germline CDR1 is KGHSH and CDR2 is LQKENI. This CDR3 is built from 17 residues. CDR3 coding DNA: TGTGCCAGCTCACCACCTCAAGGGACTAGCGGGAGTGAGACCCAGTACTTC. Translated, it gives CASSPPQGTSGSETQYF.

The chain has TRBV7-6 and TRBJ2-5; 15 bases are shared with TRBD2. The CDR3 covers 17 residues. After removal of 5 bases from V and 4 bases from J, the junction contained 8 bases not matched to a gene. Germline values: CDR1 SGHVS, CDR2 FNYEAQ. CDR3 sequence: CASSTGLAGGYGETQYF. The CDR3 region has the DNA TGTGCCAGCAGCACGGGACTAGCGGGAGGTTATGGAGAGACCCAGTACTTC.

This clone has just a few counts. This sequence joins TRBV28 and TRBJ2-2; 14 bases match TRBD2. V lost 1 base, J lost 0 bases, and 1 base stayed unmatched. Per the germline V gene, CDR1 is MDHEN and CDR2 is SYDVKM. The CDR3 covers 18 residues. CDR3 sequence (DNA): TGTGCCAGCAGTTTATTGACTAGCGGGAGGGCGAACACCGGGGAGCTGTTTTTT. It yields the protein CASSLLTSGRANTGELFF.

This clone was seen only once. This chain joins TRBV5-1 and TRBJ2-5; weak D call: TRBD1 (5 bases). The CDR3 length is 14 residues. The germline V gene has CDR1 SGHRS and CDR2 YFSETQ. V was pared by 7 bases and J by 1 base, with 14 bases between. CDR3 residues: CASSASDSQETQYF. CDR3 DNA sequence: TGCGCCAGCTCCGCTTCAGACAGCCAAGAGACCCAGTACTTC.

The rearrangement uses TRBV28 and TRBJ1-2; 7 positions match TRBD1. In germline, CDR1 is MDHEN, CDR2 SYDVKM. With V trimmed by 4 bases and J by 2 bases, 16 bases remained unmatched. CDR3 size: 18 residues. CDR3 coding DNA: TGTGCCAGCAGTTCCCCAGAGGAGCTCGGACAGGCCAACTATGGCTACACCTTC. Its translation: CASSSPEELGQANYGYTF.

A word on this clone: Sequence at one end of the junction differs from germline and may be a read error. This sample also contains other DNA sequences that code for the same CDR3. The chain recombines TRBV7-9 with TRBJ1-1; 7 positions agree with TRBD1. The CDR3 runs 13 residues. In germline, CDR1 is SEHNR, CDR2 FQNEAQ (reference sequence). CDR3 in amino acids: CASSLVQGDEAFF. The CDR3 nucleotides are TGTGCCAGCAGTTTAGTCCAGGGGGATGAAGCTTTCTTT.

V gene TRBV6-5 combines with J gene TRBJ2-1; 13 bases match TRBD2. Unmatched junction bases numbered 3, after V lost 2 bases and J lost 5 bases. CDR3 length equals 16 residues. Germline values: CDR1 MNHEY, CDR2 SVGAGI. The CDR3 DNA is TGTGCCAGCAGTTACCTCGGACTAGCGGGGGACAATGAGCAGTTCTTC. The encoded protein is CASSYLGLAGDNEQFF.

The table lists this clone with a count of one. This chain links TRBV4-3 with TRBJ2-7, with 10 bases identical to TRBD2. There are 16 residues in the CDR3. Germline CDR1 and CDR2: LGHNA and YSLEER. The ends lost 2 bases at V and 0 bases at J; junction bases unmatched: 4. CDR3 sequence (DNA): TGCGCCAGCAGCCAACTAGCGGGGGTAAACTCCTACGAGCAGTACTTC. Translating gives CASSQLAGVNSYEQYF.

The J gene is TRBJ1-2, the V gene TRBV6-1; TRBD1 aligns across 12 bases. J lost 4 bases, V lost 4 bases, and 10 bases had no gene match. The germline CDR1 and CDR2 sequences are MNHNS and SASEGT. CDR3 size: 17 residues. The DNA for the CDR3 is TGTGCCAGCAGTGCCGCCGGGACAGGGGGCGCCGGCTATGGCTACACCTTC. Translation gives CASSAAGTGGAGYGYTF.